These 6 T cell receptor beta chains were all obtained from the same sample, sequenced in a study of blood T cells in healthy people across ages (dated by TCRdb to about 2015). The library was prepared using 5' RACE. Instrument used: Illumina HiSeq 2500. A second roughly 6 to 11 cycle PCR used a sample-barcoded 5' primer and a J-beta primer mix. The raw public data were reprocessed by TCRdb itself: fastp quality trimming at Q25, MiXCR clonotype calling, in-frame beta chains only. Each record represents a unique CDR3 protein, reported with the most common genes and DNA among its rows. For this sample there are about 780,000 distinct CDR3 sequences; 35% to 60% appear just once. The top ten clonotypes cover 15% to 20% of the sample. The sample was blood. These TCRs come from a man older than 75 in good health.

The chain combines TRBV20-1 with TRBJ2-3; 13 bases map to TRBD2. Looked up from germline, CDR1 is DFQATT and CDR2 is SNEGSKA (reference sequence). The CDR3 is made up of 17 amino acids. V lost 1 base and J lost 3; bases outside the gene matches: 7. The CDR3 region has the DNA TGCAGTGCTAGAGGGAGAACTAGCGGGGGGGGAACAGATACGCAGTATTTT. Translation: CSARGRTSGGGTDTQYF.

The gene calls are TRBV6-5 and TRBJ2-4, with a possible D match to TRBD1 (6 bases). The J call may not be correct, given that the DNA end is closer to TRBJ2-7. The CDR3 is 14 amino acids. CDR1 and CDR2 from the germline V gene are MNHEY and SVGAGI. CDR3 in DNA: TGTGCCAGCAGAGAAACCCCCAGGGGAACCGAGCAGTACTTC. Translating it yields CASRETPRGTEQYF.

The chain links TRBV30 to TRBJ2-1; 11 positions match TRBD2. This CDR3 has 13 amino acids. CDR1 is GTSNPN and CDR2 is SVGIG in the germline V gene (reference sequence). The V segment lost 1 base and the J segment 13 bases; nucleotides outside the gene matches: 6. The CDR3 here is CAWSGNSGGAQFF. CDR3 DNA sequence: TGTGCCTGGAGTGGAAATAGCGGGGGGGCACAGTTCTTC.

This chain uses TRBV7-9 with TRBJ1-5; no reliable D call. V lost 5 bases and J 5 bases, leaving 10 bases between the germline ends. This CDR3 contains 13 residues. CDR1 is SEHNR, CDR2 FQNEAQ, per germline (reference sequence). CDR3 region: CASSPGSYQPQHF. CDR3 DNA sequence: TGTGCCAGCAGCCCTGGGAGTTATCAGCCCCAGCATTTT.

The chain uses TRBV4-3 and TRBJ2-1; 10 bases agree with TRBD2. Germline CDR1 LGHNA, CDR2 YSLEER. Trimming took 1 base from V and 4 from J; bases not matched to a gene: 7. CDR3 length: 17 residues. CDR3 residues: CASSQAGAGGLYNEQFF. Written as DNA, the CDR3 is TGCGCCAGCAGCCAAGCAGGAGCGGGGGGGTTATACAATGAGCAGTTCTTC.

The genes are TRBV7-2 and TRBJ2-1, with 8 nucleotides matching TRBD2. Per germline, CDR1 SGHTA and CDR2 FQGNSA. J gave up 15 bases and V 5 bases, and 12 bases lay outside the gene matches. This CDR3 has 13 residues. The CDR3 region has the DNA TGTGCCAGCAGCCCAAACGGGAGGGCCGGTGGGTTCTTC. Amino acids: CASSPNGRAGGFF.